This T cell receptor beta chain comes out of a study of CD8 T cells in Susac syndrome. RNA in amounts of about 0.5 to 1 ug was reverse transcribed with random hexamers. TCRdb independently ran MiXCR on the immunoSEQ multiplex PCR reads; one entry per CDR3 protein. The data show over 150,000 distinct CDR3 sequences, approximately 93% seen once. CDR3 size: 13 residues. Germline V CDR1 and CDR2: MNHEY, SVGAGI. Turning to this clonotype: One junction end does not reproduce the germline sequence, and a read error may be involved.

Sequenced: CD4+ T cells from PBMCs. The chain carries TRBV6-5 and TRBJ1-2, with 8 nucleotides matching TRBD1. This clonotype was sampled from a human donor with multiple sclerosis. CDR3: CASSSPGTGPRDF. The DNA of the CDR3 is TGTGCCAGCAGTTCTCCCGGGACAGGACCGAGGGACTTC.